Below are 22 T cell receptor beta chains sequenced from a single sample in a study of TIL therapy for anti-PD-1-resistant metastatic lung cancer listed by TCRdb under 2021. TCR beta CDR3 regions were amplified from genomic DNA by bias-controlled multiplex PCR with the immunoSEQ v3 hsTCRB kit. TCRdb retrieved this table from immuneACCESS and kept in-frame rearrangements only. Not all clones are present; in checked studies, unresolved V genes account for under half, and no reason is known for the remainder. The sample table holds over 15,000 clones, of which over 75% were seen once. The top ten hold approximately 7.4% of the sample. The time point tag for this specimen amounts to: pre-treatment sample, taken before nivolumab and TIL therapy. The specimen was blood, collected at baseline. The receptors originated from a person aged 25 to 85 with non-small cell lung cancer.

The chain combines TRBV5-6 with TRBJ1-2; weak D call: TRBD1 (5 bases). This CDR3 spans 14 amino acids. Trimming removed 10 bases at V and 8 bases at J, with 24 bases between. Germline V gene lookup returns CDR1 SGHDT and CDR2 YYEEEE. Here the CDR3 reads CASLHTGLLDGYTF. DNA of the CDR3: TGTGCCTCTCTCCACACGGGGCTACTTGACGGCTACACCTTC.

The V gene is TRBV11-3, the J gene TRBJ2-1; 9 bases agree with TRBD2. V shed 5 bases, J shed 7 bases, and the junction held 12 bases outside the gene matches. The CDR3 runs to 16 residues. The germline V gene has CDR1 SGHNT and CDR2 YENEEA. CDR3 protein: CASSPGAGGGRNEQFF. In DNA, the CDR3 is TGTGCCAGCAGCCCTGGAGCGGGGGGCGGTAGAAATGAGCAGTTCTTC.

The DNA of the CDR3 is TGTGCCTGGATCGGACGGAAGGGGCCTGAAGAGCAGTACTTC. Translated: CAWIGRKGPEEQYF. The chain carries TRBV30 and TRBJ2-7; the D gene is possibly TRBD1 (5 bases). Germline values: CDR1 GTSNPN, CDR2 SVGIG (reference sequence). Deletions cut 4 bases from V and 7 bases from J, with 20 bases between. This CDR3 is 14 amino acids long.

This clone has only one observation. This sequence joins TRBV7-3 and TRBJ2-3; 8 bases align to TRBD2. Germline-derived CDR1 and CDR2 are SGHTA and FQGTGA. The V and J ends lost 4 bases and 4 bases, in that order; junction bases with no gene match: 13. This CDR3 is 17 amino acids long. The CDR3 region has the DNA TGTGCCAGCAGCTCAGCCGGGACTAGTTATTTCGCAGATACGCAGTATTTT. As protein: CASSSAGTSYFADTQYF.

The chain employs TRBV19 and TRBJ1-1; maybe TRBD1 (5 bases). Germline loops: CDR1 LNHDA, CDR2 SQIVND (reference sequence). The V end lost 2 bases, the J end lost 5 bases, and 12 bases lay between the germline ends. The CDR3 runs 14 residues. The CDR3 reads CASSILGPRTEAFF. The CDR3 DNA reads TGTGCCAGTAGTATACTGGGGCCACGGACTGAAGCTTTCTTT.

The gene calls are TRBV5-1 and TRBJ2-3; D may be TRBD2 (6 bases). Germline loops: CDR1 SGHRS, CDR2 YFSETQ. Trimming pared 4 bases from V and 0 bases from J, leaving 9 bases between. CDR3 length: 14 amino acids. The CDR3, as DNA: TGCGCCAGCAGCGTAGCGGCTAGCACAGATACGCAGTATTTT. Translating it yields CASSVAASTDTQYF.

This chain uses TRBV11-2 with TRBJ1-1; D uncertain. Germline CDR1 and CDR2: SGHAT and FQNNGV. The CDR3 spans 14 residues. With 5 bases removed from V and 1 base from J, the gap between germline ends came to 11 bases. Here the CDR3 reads CASSTDEPNTEAFF. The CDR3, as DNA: TGTGCCAGCAGCACGGACGAACCGAACACTGAAGCTTTCTTT.

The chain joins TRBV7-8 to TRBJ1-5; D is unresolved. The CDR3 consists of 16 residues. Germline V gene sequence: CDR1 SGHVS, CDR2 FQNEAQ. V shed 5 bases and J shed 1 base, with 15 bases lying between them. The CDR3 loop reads CASSLLLRWSNQPQHF. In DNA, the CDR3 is TGTGCCAGCAGCCTACTGCTCAGGTGGAGCAATCAGCCCCAGCATTTT.

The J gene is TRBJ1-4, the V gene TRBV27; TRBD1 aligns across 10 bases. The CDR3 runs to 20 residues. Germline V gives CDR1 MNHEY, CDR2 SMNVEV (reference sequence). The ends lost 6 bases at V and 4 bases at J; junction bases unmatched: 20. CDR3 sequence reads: CASSSKTGGARSPFNEKLFF. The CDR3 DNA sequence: TGTGCCAGCAGCTCAAAGACAGGGGGCGCTCGGTCGCCATTTAATGAAAAACTGTTTTTT.

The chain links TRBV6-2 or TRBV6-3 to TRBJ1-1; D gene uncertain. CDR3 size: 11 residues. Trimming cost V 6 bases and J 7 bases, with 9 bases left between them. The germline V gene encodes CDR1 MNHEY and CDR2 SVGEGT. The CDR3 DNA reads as TGTGCCAGCAGCGGGAGCGTTGAAGCTTTCTTT. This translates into CASSGSVEAFF.

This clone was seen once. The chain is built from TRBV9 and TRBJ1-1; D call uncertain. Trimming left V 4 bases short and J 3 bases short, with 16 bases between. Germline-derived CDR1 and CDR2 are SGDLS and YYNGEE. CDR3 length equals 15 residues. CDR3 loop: CASSPGSSMDTEAFF. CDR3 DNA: TGTGCCAGCAGCCCTGGGTCGTCTATGGACACTGAAGCTTTCTTT.

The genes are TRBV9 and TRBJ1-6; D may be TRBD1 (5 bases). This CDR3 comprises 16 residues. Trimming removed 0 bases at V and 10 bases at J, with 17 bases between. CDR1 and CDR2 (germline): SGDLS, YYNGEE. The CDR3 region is CASSVAGNRFNSPLHF. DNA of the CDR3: TGTGCCAGCAGCGTAGCGGGGAACAGGTTCAACTCACCCCTCCACTTT. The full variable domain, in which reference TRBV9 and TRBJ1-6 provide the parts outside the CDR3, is DSGVTQTPKHLITATGQRVTLRCSPRSGDLSVYWYQQSLDQGLQFLIQYYNGEERAKGNILERFSAQQFPDLHSELNLSSLELGDSALYFCASSVAGNRFNSPLHFGNGTRLTVT.

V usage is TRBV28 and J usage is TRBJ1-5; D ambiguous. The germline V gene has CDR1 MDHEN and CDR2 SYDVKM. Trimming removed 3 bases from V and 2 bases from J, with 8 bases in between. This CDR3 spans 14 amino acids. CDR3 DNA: TGTGCCAGCAGTTTCCGGCAGGGCAATCAGCCCCAGCATTTT. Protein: CASSFRQGNQPQHF.

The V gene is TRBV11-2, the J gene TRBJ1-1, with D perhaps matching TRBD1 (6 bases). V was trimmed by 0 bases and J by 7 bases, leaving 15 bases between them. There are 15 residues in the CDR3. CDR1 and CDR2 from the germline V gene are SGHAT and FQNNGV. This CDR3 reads CASSLEPGARSEAFF. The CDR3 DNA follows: TGTGCCAGCAGCTTAGAACCGGGGGCACGGAGTGAAGCTTTCTTT.

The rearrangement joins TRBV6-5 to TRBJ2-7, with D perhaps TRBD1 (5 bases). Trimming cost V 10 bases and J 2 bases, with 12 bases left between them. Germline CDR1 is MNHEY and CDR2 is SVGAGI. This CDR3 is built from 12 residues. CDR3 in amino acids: CATGRNPYEQYF. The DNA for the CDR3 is TGTGCCACAGGGCGGAACCCCTACGAGCAGTACTTC.

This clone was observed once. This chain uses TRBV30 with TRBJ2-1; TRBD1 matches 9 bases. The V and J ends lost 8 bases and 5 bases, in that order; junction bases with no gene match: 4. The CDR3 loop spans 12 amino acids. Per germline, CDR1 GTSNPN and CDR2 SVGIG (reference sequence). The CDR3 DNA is TGTGCCGGGACAGGGTGGCACAATGAGCAGTTCTTC. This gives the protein CAGTGWHNEQFF.

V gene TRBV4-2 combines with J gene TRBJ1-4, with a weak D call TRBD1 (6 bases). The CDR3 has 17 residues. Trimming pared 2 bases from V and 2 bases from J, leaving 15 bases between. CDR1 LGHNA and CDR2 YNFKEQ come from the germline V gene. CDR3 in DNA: TGTGCCAGCAGCCAAACCGTACAGGGAACCACTAATGAAAAACTGTTTTTT. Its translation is CASSQTVQGTTNEKLFF.

The CDR3 is CASTSGGGSQETQYF. DNA for the CDR3: TGTGCCAGTACTTCCGGTGGCGGGAGTCAAGAGACCCAGTACTTC. V usage is TRBV13 and J usage is TRBJ2-5, with 7 bases lining up with TRBD2. In germline, CDR1 is PRHDT, CDR2 FYEKMQ (reference sequence). This CDR3 contains 15 residues. The V and J ends lost 9 bases and 2 bases, in that order; junction bases with no gene match: 12.

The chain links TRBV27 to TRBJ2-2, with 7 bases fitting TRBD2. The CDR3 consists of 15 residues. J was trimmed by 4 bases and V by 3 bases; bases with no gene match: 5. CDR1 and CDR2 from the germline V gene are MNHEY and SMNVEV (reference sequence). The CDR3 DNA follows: TGTGCCAGCAGTTTCGAGATAGCGGGCACCGGGGAGCTGTTTTTT. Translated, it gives CASSFEIAGTGELFF.

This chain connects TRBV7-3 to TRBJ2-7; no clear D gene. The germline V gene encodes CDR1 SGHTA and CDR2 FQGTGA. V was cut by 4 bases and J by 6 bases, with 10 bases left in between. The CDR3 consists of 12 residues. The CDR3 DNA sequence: TGTGCCAGCAGCTCCCCCCCAGGCGAGCAGTACTTC. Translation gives CASSSPPGEQYF.

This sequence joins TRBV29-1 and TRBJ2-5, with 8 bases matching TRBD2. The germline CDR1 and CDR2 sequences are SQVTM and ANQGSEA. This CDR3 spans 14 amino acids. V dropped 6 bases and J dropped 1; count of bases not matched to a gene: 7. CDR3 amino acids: CSVLTSGRQETQYF. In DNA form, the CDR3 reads TGCAGCGTCTTAACTAGCGGACGCCAAGAGACCCAGTACTTC.

This CDR3 is CASSPVPGGSGTDTQYF. CDR3 bases: TGTGCCAGCAGCCCCGTCCCTGGGGGATCTGGCACAGATACGCAGTATTTT. V usage is TRBV7-2 and J usage is TRBJ2-3; D is tentatively TRBD1 or TRBD2 (5 bases each). V lost 5 bases and J 1 base, leaving 19 bases between the germline ends. This CDR3 contains 17 residues. In germline, CDR1 is SGHTA, CDR2 FQGNSA.